This TCR beta chain was sequenced for a study of blood T cell repertoires in COVID-19. The wider study: The origin of the acute and convalescent COVID-19 samples was the United States, Italy and Spain. T cells, B-cell-depleted T cells, or PBMCs provided the cDNA or gDNA that served as material.

The authors' processing: Reference gene primer amplification gave nucleated cell count estimates. Sequencing was performed with immunoSEQ multiplex PCR; in TCRdb, only in-frame clones are kept and a portion is missing. V, J and clone size derive from that table, while D and trimming were established from the DNA sequence. The data show about 150,000 clones, with about four fifths seen just once and over 0.5% held by the top ten. The germline V gene has CDR1 SGHAT and CDR2 FQNNGV. The CDR3 covers 16 residues. V was pared by 5 bases and J by 1 base, with 15 bases between. The sample taken for sequencing was peripheral blood. The J gene is TRBJ2-4, the V gene TRBV11-2, with a possible D match to TRBD1 (5 bases). The sequence was obtained from a man in his sixties with acute or convalescent COVID-19. The CDR3 DNA is TGTGCCAGCAGCAATACAGGTGCTTGGGCCAAAAACATTCAGTACTTC. Its protein product is CASSNTGAWAKNIQYF.